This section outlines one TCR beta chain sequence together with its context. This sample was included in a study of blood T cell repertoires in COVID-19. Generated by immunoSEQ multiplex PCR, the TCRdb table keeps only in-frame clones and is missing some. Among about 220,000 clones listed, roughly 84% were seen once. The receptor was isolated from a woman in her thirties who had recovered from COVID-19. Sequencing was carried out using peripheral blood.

The CDR3 DNA is TGTGCCAGCAGTTTAAGGGGGAGAACCGGGGAGCTGTTTTTT. Its protein product is CASSLRGRTGELFF. V and J are TRBV6-5 and TRBJ2-2, with D possibly being TRBD1 (6 bases). V dropped 4 bases and J dropped 5 bases, with 11 bases sitting between them. There are 14 residues in the CDR3. Germline V gene lookup returns CDR1 MNHEY and CDR2 SVGAGI.